The T cell receptor beta chain under discussion was sequenced for a study of T-cell reconstitution after alpha-beta-depleted transplantation in children. Unique molecular identifiers were incorporated into the prepared TCRbeta library. TCRdb independently ran MiXCR on the PCR reads; one entry per CDR3 protein. The sample contains roughly 350,000 distinct CDR3 sequences, 10% of which appear only once. This CDR3 is 13 amino acids long. Germline V gene lookup returns CDR1 SGHRS and CDR2 YFSETQ. V lost 5 bases and J lost 5, with 13 bases in between. The source is a human donor who donated a stem cell graft to a child with acute lymphoblastic leukemia. Material: PBMCs from the stem cell graft donor, obtained from the stem cell graft. The chain is built from TRBV5-1 and TRBJ2-5; no definite D call. CDR3 sequence (DNA): TGCGCCAGCAGGGACGACCCTGGGGAGACCCAGTACTTC. Translating gives CASRDDPGETQYF.